This T cell receptor (beta chain) was profiled in a study of long-term antiretroviral therapy in people with HIV. Losses at the gene ends were 4 bases for V and 4 bases for J; bases not matched to a gene: 5. The germline V gene encodes CDR1 SQVTM and CDR2 ANQGSEA. The CDR3 runs to 13 residues. immunoSEQ v3.0 was run at survey level. Only in-frame clones appear in the TCRdb table, and some are missing; sequencing was by immunoSEQ multiplex PCR. Among 19,000 or so clones listed, roughly four fifths were seen once. This TCR derives from a man in his forties or fifties with HIV. The genes are TRBV29-1 and TRBJ1-2; 8 positions match TRBD1. The source material was unsorted PBMCs, sampled 2.2 years after starting antiretroviral therapy. For the CDR3, the DNA is TGCAGCGTTGCTATTACAGGGGGCTATGGCTACACCTTC. Residues: CSVAITGGYGYTF.